This T cell receptor beta chain is from a study of regulatory T cells in long-lasting Graves disease. Study information: With positive TSH receptor antibodies and over 5 years of antithyroid drugs, Graves' disease was considered persistent.

V lost 3 bases to trimming and J lost 9 bases; unmatched junction nucleotides: 19. The CDR3 runs 18 residues. Germline V gene lookup returns CDR1 SNHLY and CDR2 FYNNEI. Documented time point: persistent/refractory GD, antithyroid drugs over 5 years with positive TRAb. PBMCs were the source of the RNA used for TCR sequencing. The collection involved drawing approximately 9.9 milliliters of peripheral blood into EDTA tubes. Arm-PCR with iRepertoire HTBI primers amplified the CDR3 regions for these TCR beta libraries. Each CDR3 protein is one row after TCRdb ran MiXCR on the multiplex PCR reads. The sample holds approximately 440,000 distinct CDR3 sequences, 23% seen once. Study results and caveats: Newly diagnosed disease favored TRBV20-1 and TRBJ2-1 over persistent disease. Only a small sample size was used, which may have cut accuracy.

A note on this clonotype: The antigen is unknown.

Sample: peripheral blood mononuclear cells (PBMCs), taken when the disease was refractory, from a patient treated with antithyroid drugs. This clonotype was obtained from a female donor with Graves disease. V usage is TRBV2 and J usage is TRBJ2-7, with 11 bases fitting TRBD2. CDR3 in DNA: TGTGCCAGCAGTGACTTCATACTAGCGGGAGATGATTTGATGAGGCAGTACTTC. The encoded protein is CASSDFILAGDDLMRQYF.